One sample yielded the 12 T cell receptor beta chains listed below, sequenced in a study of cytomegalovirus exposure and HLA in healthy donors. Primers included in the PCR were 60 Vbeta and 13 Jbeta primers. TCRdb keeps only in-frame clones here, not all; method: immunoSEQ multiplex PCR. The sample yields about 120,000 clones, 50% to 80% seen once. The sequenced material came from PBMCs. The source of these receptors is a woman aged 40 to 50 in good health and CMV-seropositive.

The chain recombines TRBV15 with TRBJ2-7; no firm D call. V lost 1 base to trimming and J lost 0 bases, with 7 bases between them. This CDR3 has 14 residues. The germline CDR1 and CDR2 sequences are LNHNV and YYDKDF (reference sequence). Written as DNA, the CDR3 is TGTGCCACCAGCAGAGCACGTAGCTCCTACGAGCAGTACTTC. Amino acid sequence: CATSRARSSYEQYF.

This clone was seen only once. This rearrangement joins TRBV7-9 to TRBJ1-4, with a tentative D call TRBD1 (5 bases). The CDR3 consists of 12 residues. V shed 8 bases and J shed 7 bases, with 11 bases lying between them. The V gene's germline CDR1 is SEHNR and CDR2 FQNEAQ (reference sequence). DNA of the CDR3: TGTGCCAGCGGTCCGGGGGGTGAAAAACTGTTTTTT. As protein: CASGPGGEKLFF.

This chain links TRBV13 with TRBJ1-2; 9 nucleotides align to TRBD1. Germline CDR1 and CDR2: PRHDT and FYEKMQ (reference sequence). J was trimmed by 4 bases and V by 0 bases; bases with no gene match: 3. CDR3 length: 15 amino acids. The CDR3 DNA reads TGTGCCAGCAGCTTAGGCCCGACAGGGGGCTATGGCTACACCTTC. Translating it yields CASSLGPTGGYGYTF.

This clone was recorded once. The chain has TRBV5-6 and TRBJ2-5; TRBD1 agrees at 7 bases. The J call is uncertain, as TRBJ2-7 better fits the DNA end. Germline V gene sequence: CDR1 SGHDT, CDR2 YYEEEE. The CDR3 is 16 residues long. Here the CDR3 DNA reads TGTGCCAGCAGCTTGACGGCCGGGACAGTGTCCTACGAGCAGTACTTC. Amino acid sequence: CASSLTAGTVSYEQYF.

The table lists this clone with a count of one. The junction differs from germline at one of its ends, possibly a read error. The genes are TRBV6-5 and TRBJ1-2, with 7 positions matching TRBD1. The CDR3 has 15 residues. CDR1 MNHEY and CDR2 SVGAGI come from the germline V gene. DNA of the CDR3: TGCGCCGGCAGTCGTCCGGGACAGCCTAACTATGGCTACACCTTC. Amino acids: CAGSRPGQPNYGYTF.

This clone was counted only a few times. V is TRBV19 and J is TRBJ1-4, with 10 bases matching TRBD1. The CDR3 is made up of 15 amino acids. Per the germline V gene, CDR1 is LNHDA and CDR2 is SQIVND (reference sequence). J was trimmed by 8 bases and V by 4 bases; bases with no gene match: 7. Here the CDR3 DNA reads TGTGCCAGTAGTAGCCGGACAGGGGGAGGGGAAAAACTGTTTTTT. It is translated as CASSSRTGGGEKLFF.

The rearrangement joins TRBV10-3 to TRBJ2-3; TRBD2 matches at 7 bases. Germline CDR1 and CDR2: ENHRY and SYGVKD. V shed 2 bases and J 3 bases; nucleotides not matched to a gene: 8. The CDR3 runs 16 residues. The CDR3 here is CAISEGGEGETDTQYF. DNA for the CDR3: TGTGCCATCAGTGAGGGTGGGGAGGGAGAGACAGATACGCAGTATTTT.

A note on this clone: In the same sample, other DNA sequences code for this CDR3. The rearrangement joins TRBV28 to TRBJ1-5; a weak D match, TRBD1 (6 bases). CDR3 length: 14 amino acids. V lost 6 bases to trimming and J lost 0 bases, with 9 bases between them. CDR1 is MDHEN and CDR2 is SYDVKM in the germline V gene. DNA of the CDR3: TGTGCCAGCAGCCGGGACAATAGCAATCAGCCCCAGCATTTT. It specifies CASSRDNSNQPQHF.

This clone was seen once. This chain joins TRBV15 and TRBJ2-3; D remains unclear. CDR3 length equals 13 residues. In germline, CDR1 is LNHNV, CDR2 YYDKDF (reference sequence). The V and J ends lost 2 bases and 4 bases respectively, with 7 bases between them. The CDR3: CATSRSPPDTQYF. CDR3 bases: TGTGCCACCAGCAGATCTCCTCCAGATACGCAGTATTTT.

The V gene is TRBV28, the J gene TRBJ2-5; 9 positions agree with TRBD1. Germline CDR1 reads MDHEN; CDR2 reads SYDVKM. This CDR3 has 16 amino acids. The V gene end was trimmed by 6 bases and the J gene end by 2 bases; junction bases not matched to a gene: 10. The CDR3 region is CASRNNQQGAQETQYF. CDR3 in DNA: TGTGCCAGCAGAAACAACCAACAGGGGGCTCAAGAGACCCAGTACTTC.

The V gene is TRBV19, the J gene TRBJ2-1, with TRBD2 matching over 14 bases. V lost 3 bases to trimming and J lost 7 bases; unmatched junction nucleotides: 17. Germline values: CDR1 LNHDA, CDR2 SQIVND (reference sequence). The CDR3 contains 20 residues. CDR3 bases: TGTGCCAGTAGTATGAATCGGTTCGGGACTAGCGGGAGTGTTCGGAATGAGCAGTTCTTC. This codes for CASSMNRFGTSGSVRNEQFF.

In DNA form, the CDR3 reads TGTGCCAGCAGTTACTTACTAGCGGTCGACGAGCAGTACTTC. This gives the protein CASSYLLAVDEQYF. The chain carries TRBV6-6 and TRBJ2-7; 8 nucleotides align to TRBD2. The CDR3 totals 14 residues. Germline V gives CDR1 MNHNY, CDR2 SVGAGI (reference sequence). J gave up 5 bases and V 1 base, and 4 bases lay outside the gene matches.